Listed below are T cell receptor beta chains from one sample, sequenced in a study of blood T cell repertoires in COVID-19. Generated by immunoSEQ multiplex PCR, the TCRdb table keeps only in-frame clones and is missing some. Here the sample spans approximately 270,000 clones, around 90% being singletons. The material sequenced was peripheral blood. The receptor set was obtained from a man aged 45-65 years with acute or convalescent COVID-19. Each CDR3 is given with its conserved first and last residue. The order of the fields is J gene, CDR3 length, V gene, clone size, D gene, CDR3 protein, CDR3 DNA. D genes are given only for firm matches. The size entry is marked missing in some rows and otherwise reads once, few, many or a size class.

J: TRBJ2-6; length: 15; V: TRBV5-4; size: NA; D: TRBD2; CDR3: CASSPGGSGANVLTF; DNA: TGTGCCAGCAGCCCGGGAGGGTCTGGGGCCAACGTCCTGACTTTC
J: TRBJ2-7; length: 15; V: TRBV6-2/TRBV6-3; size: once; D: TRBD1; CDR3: CASSPWTGYGNEQYF; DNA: TGTGCCAGCAGCCCCTGGACAGGTTACGGGAACGAGCAGTACTTC
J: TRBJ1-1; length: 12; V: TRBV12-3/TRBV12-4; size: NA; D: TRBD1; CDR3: CASSFRGRGAFF; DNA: TGTGCCAGCAGTTTCAGGGGGCGCGGGGCTTTCTTT
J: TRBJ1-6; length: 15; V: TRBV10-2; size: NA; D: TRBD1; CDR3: CASTEVQGGNSPLHF; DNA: TGCGCCAGCACTGAGGTACAGGGGGGTAATTCACCCCTCCACTTT
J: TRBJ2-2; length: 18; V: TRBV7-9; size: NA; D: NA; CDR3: CASSLGTAPHHSYGELFF; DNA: TGTGCCAGCAGCTTAGGGACAGCTCCCCACCATAGTTACGGGGAGCTGTTTTTT
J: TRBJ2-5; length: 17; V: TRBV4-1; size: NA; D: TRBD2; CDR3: CASSQGRGGAGGGTQYF; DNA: TGCGCCAGCAGCCAAGGTCGCGGGGGGGCCGGAGGGGGGACCCAGTACTTC
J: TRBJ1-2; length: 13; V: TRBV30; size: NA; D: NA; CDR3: CAWSSSGLGGYTF; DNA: TGTGCCTGGAGCTCTTCAGGGTTGGGCGGCTACACCTTC
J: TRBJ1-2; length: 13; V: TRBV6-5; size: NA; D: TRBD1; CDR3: CASRRGQGHGYTF; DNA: TGTGCCAGCAGGCGTGGACAGGGGCATGGCTACACCTTC
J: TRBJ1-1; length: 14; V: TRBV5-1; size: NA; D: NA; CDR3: CASSAGTSNTEAFF; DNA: TGCGCCAGCAGCGCCGGGACTTCCAACACTGAAGCTTTCTTT
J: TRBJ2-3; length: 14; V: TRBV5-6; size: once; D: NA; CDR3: CASSLGTYTDTQYF; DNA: TGTGCCAGCAGCTTGGGGACATACACAGATACGCAGTATTTT